This T cell receptor (beta chain) was sequenced for a study of cytomegalovirus exposure and HLA in healthy donors. V was clipped by 1 base and J by 3 bases, with 13 bases between them. Germline CDR1 SGHDN, CDR2 FVKESK. CDR3 length: 15 amino acids. Study observations and caveats: The study labeled approximately 150 TCR beta chains cytomegalovirus-associated. Trimming of TCR beta V- and J-genes showed a link, identified in a later analysis, to a missense DCLRE1C variant. Presence/absence analyses supposed approximately even sequencing depth among donors.

As to this clone: Its cognate antigen is unknown.

The PCR used 60 Vbeta and 13 Jbeta primers. Produced via immunoSEQ multiplex PCR; TCRdb's table is partial and in-frame only. Of 70,000 to 80,000 clones detected, around 73% appear once; the ten largest clones hold 8% to 9.5%. This sequence was found in a woman between 40 and 50 years old in good health and CMV-seropositive. The sequencing input was PBMCs. This chain joins TRBV14 and TRBJ2-7; a weak D match, TRBD1 (6 bases). CDR3 sequence (DNA): TGTGCCAGCAGCCAAGTTCAAGGGGGAGTCTACGAGCAGTACTTC. Protein sequence: CASSQVQGGVYEQYF.